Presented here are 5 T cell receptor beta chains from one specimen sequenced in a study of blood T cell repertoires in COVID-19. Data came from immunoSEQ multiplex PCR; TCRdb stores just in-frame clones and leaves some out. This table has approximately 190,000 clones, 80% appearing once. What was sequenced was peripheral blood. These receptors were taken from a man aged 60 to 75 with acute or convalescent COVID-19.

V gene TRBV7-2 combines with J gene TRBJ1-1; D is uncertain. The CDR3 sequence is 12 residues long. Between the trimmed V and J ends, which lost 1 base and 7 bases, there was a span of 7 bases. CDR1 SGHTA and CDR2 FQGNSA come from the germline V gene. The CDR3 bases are TGTGCCAGCAGCTTAGACTCGGGTGAAGCTTTCTTT. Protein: CASSLDSGEAFF. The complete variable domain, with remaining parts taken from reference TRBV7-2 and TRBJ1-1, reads GAGVSQSPSNKVTEKGKDVELRCDPISGHTALYWYRQSLGQGLEFLIYFQGNSAPDKSGLPSDRFSAERTGGSVSTLTIQRTQQEDSAVYLCASSLDSGEAFFGQGTRLTVV.

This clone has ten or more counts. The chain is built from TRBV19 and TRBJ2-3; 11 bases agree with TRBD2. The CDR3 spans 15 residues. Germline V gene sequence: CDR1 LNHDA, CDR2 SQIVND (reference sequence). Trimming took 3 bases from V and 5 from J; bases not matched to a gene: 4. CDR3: CASSISGGAVDTQYF. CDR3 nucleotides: TGTGCCAGTAGTATTAGCGGGGGGGCTGTAGATACGCAGTATTTT. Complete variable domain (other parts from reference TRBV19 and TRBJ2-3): DGGITQSPKYLFRKEGQNVTLSCEQNLNHDAMYWYRQDPGQGLRLIYYSQIVNDFQKGDIAEGYSVSREKKESFPLTVTSAQKNPTAFYLCASSISGGAVDTQYFGPGTRLTVL.

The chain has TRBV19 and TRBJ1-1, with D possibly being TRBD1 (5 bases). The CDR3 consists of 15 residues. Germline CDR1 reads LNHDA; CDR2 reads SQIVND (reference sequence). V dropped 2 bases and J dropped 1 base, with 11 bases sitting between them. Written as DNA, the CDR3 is TGTGCCAGTAGTATAAACCAGGGCTCGAACACTGAAGCTTTCTTT. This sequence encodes CASSINQGSNTEAFF.

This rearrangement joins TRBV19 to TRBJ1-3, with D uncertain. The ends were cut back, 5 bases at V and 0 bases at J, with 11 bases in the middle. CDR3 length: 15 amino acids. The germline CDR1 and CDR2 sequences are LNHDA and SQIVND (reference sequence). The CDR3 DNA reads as TGTGCCAGTAGTTTTACACGAATCTCTGGAAACACCATATATTTT. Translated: CASSFTRISGNTIYF.

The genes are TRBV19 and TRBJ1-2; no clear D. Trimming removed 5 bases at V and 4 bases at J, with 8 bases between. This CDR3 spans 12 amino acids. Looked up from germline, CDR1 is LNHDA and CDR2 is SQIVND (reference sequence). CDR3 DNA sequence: TGTGCCAGTAGTTTTACCAGCTATGGCTACACCTTC. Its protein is CASSFTSYGYTF. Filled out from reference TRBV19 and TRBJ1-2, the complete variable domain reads DGGITQSPKYLFRKEGQNVTLSCEQNLNHDAMYWYRQDPGQGLRLIYYSQIVNDFQKGDIAEGYSVSREKKESFPLTVTSAQKNPTAFYLCASSFTSYGYTFGSGTRLTVV.